The clone carrying this T cell receptor (beta chain) showed up just a few times. No antigen is known for it. The sample comes from a study of regulatory T cells in long-lasting Graves disease. The study's findings and limits: Newly diagnosed disease favored TRBV20-1 and TRBJ2-1 over persistent disease.

This CDR3 is 15 amino acids long. Germline assignment: CDR1 KGHSH and CDR2 LQKENI. The V gene end was trimmed by 3 bases and the J gene end by 4 bases; junction bases not matched to a gene: 3. Stated time point: newly diagnosed GD, antithyroid drugs for less than 3 months. PBMC-extracted RNA yielded the TCR library. Tubes containing EDTA received approximately 9 milliliters of drawn peripheral blood. In building TCR beta libraries, iRepertoire HTBI primers were used together with Arm-PCR of CDR3 regions. TCRdb reanalysed the multiplex PCR reads using MiXCR and keeps one entry per CDR3 protein. Here the sample spans around 450,000 distinct CDR3 sequences, about 16% being singletons. This same sample was also taken into another study, of T cells in Graves' hyperthyroidism and ophthalmopathy. From that paper: Thyroid ultrasound and orbital computed tomography, with clinical symptoms and serum thyroxine and TRAb, informed diagnoses.

V is TRBV18 and J is TRBJ1-3, with TRBD1 identical over 10 bases. The starting material was peripheral blood mononuclear cells (PBMCs), obtained at new diagnosis, from a patient treated with antithyroid drugs. The source of this sequence is a woman aged 30 to 39 with Graves disease. The CDR3 nucleotides are TGTGCCAGCTCACCGGACAGGGGGTCCGGAAACACCATATATTTT. Translated, it gives CASSPDRGSGNTIYF. The variable domain in full, with the rest retrieved from reference TRBV18 and TRBJ1-3, is NAGVMQNPRHLVRRRGQEARLRCSPMKGHSHVYWYRQLPEEGLKFMVYLQKENIIDESGMPKERFSAEFPKEGPSILRIQQVVRGDSAAYFCASSPDRGSGNTIYFGEGSWLTVV.